This passage covers 11 T cell receptor beta chains from one sample sequenced in a study of T cells in Graves' hyperthyroidism and ophthalmopathy. Authors of the study amplified TCR beta CDR3 regions from RNA transcripts. When the TCR CDR3 underwent first-round RT-PCR, the HTBI primer set was used. TCRdb re-analysed the multiplex PCR reads in MiXCR, keeping a single row per CDR3 protein. The sample carries 650,000 to 850,000 distinct CDR3 sequences, about 17% recorded once. Sequencing was performed on blood. Receptors were obtained from a woman in her 50s with Graves' hyperthyroidism that later progressed to Graves' ophthalmopathy.

The J gene is TRBJ2-2, the V gene TRBV7-9; 7 bases line up with TRBD2. Germline CDR1 and CDR2: SEHNR and FQNEAQ (reference sequence). This CDR3 is 16 amino acids long. V shed 3 bases, J shed 0 bases, and the junction held 4 bases outside the gene matches. The CDR3 sequence is CASSLERGPNTGELFF. The CDR3 region has the DNA TGTGCCAGCAGCTTGGAGCGGGGACCGAACACCGGGGAGCTGTTTTTT.

The chain carries TRBV24-1 and TRBJ1-2; possibly TRBD1 for D (5 bases). This CDR3 is built from 15 residues. Germline V gene sequence: CDR1 KGHDR, CDR2 SFDVKD. Trimming removed 3 bases at V and 5 bases at J, with 15 bases between. The CDR3 loop reads CATSDARQISYGYTF. Here the CDR3 DNA reads TGTGCCACCAGTGATGCCAGACAGATTTCTTATGGCTACACCTTC.

This clonotype was observed many times. The chain couples TRBV5-1 to TRBJ2-1, with 8 positions matching TRBD2. The CDR3 extends over 15 amino acids. With 0 bases clipped from V and 5 bases from J, the junction kept 4 bases outside the gene matches. Germline V CDR1 and CDR2: SGHRS, YFSETQ. CDR3 sequence reads: CASSLVSGGDNEQFF. The CDR3 bases are TGCGCCAGCAGCTTGGTGAGCGGGGGAGACAATGAGCAGTTCTTC.

This clonotype was detected ten times or more. The chain combines TRBV11-3 with TRBJ2-7, with TRBD1 identical over 7 bases. V dropped 5 bases and J dropped 0; count of bases not matched to a gene: 4. CDR3 length: 14 residues. Germline CDR1 and CDR2: SGHNT and YENEEA. CDR3 DNA: TGTGCCAGCAGCCGGGACAGTTTCTCCTACGAGCAGTACTTC. It encodes CASSRDSFSYEQYF.

DNA for the CDR3: TGTGCCAGCAGCCAAGAGTGGGGGGAGCAGTTCTTC. Protein: CASSQEWGEQFF. This chain links TRBV14 with TRBJ2-1, with D possibly called TRBD1 or TRBD2 (5 bases each). CDR3 length: 12 residues. Germline V lookup: CDR1 SGHDN, CDR2 FVKESK. The V and J ends lost 0 bases and 10 bases respectively, with 7 bases between them. The whole variable domain, remainder taken from reference TRBV14 and TRBJ2-1, is EAGVTQFPSHSVIEKGQTVTLRCDPISGHDNLYWYRRVMGKEIKFLLHFVKESKQDESGMPNNRFLAERTGGTYSTLKVQPAELEDSGVYFCASSQEWGEQFFGPGTRLTVL.

V gene TRBV2 combines with J gene TRBJ2-2; 9 bases agree with TRBD2. The CDR3 has 15 residues. The V and J ends lost 2 bases and 7 bases, in that order; junction bases with no gene match: 5. CDR1 and CDR2 from the germline V gene are SNHLY and FYNNEI. CDR3 nucleotide sequence: TGTGCCAGCAGTGAAAAGAGCGGGGGGCGCGGGGAGCTGTTTTTT. Residues: CASSEKSGGRGELFF.

The chain has TRBV4-1 and TRBJ1-2; D gene ambiguous. The CDR3 totals 12 residues. V gave up 1 base and J gave up 8 bases, with 8 bases separating them. CDR1 and CDR2 (germline): MGHRA, YSYEKL. CDR3 in DNA: TGCGCCAGCAGCCAAGTGCACTCAGGCTACACCTTC. Protein sequence: CASSQVHSGYTF.

The gene calls are TRBV10-3 and TRBJ2-1, with D possibly TRBD2 on 6 matching bases. Germline V gene lookup returns CDR1 ENHRY and CDR2 SYGVKD. The V end was cut by 9 bases, the J end by 3 bases, with 12 bases between. The CDR3 sequence is 13 residues long. This CDR3 reads CAITPGGYNEQFF. CDR3 DNA: TGTGCCATTACCCCCGGGGGCTACAATGAGCAGTTCTTC.

V is TRBV11-2 and J is TRBJ1-3, with 7 positions matching TRBD1. CDR3 length equals 21 residues. J gave up 0 bases and V 5 bases, and 22 bases lay outside the gene matches. CDR1 and CDR2 (germline): SGHAT, FQNNGV. The CDR3 sequence is CASSPTSGTAVEGHSGNTIYF. CDR3 nucleotide sequence: TGTGCCAGCAGCCCCACCTCCGGGACAGCCGTGGAAGGACACTCTGGAAACACCATATATTTT.

Only a few counts were recorded for this clonotype. V and J are TRBV3-1 and TRBJ2-1, with D unclear. The germline gives CDR1 LGHDT, CDR2 YNNKEL (reference sequence). The CDR3 consists of 17 residues. With 2 bases removed from V and 0 bases from J, the gap between germline ends came to 14 bases. CDR3 protein: CASSQPLADPSYNEQFF. CDR3 bases: TGTGCCAGCAGCCAACCTCTGGCGGACCCCTCCTACAATGAGCAGTTCTTC.

The genes are TRBV19 and TRBJ2-5, with TRBD1 matching over 9 bases. V lost 7 bases to trimming and J lost 5 bases; unmatched junction nucleotides: 11. This CDR3 spans 15 amino acids. Germline V gives CDR1 LNHDA, CDR2 SQIVND (reference sequence). The CDR3 region is CASTPQGAGWETQYF. The CDR3 region has the DNA TGTGCCAGTACCCCACAGGGGGCCGGTTGGGAGACCCAGTACTTC.